This is a list of T cell receptor beta chains from one sample in a study of beta chain features in type 1 diabetes. The method was immunoSEQ multiplex PCR; TCRdb's version includes in-frame clones alone and lacks a portion of them. This table holds roughly 340,000 clones, over 10% found once. Sequencing was performed on naive CD4+ T cells from blood. The receptors come from a woman under 30 with type 1 diabetes. Each CDR3 is given with its conserved first and last residue. Each record gives: J gene, D gene, V gene, CDR3 protein. D genes are given only for firm matches.

TRBJ2-3 - TRBV6-5 CASSFRQASTDTQYF
- - TRBV30 CAWSGTQPYEQYF
TRBJ2-1 - TRBV5-4 CASSQTRSYNEQFF
TRBJ2-5 - TRBV28 CATSPGGVEETQYF
TRBJ2-2 TRBD1 TRBV5-1 CASRGQGATGELFF
TRBJ2-3 TRBD1 TRBV10-2 CASSRWDRDTDTQYF
TRBJ1-4 TRBD1 TRBV7-2 CASSTGGREKLFF
TRBJ2-7 TRBD1 TRBV29-1 CSVEDENRGLYEQYF
TRBJ2-7 TRBD1 TRBV7-8 CASSLVVTGGYEQYF
TRBJ1-5 TRBD1 TRBV23-1 CASRMGQGSNQPQHF
TRBJ1-3 - TRBV30 CAWSVGTDGNTIYF
TRBJ1-1 - TRBV11-3 CASSLVLPNTEAFF
TRBJ2-1 - TRBV29-1 CSGMLAKHYNEQFF
TRBJ2-7 TRBD1 TRBV30 CAADRGATEQYF
TRBJ2-7 TRBD2 TRBV6-1 CASSEKVAGGRSTYF
TRBJ2-3 - TRBV11-2 CASSLYELNTQYF
TRBJ2-1 - TRBV29-1 CSVKRWGDAYNEQFF
TRBJ1-1 - TRBV10-2 CASSERRGPNTEAFF
TRBJ2-7 TRBD1 TRBV7-9 CASSLGFGTGAWEQYF
TRBJ2-7 TRBD2 TRBV7-9 CASSREGLQYF
TRBJ1-6 TRBD1 TRBV19 CASSIRDRPNSPLHF
TRBJ1-5 - TRBV7-2 CASSLQGSNQPQHF
TRBJ2-1 - TRBV18 CASSPPSPVNEQFF
TRBJ2-5 TRBD2 TRBV7-9 CASSRYSGAPRETQYF
TRBJ1-5 TRBD1 TRBV14 CASSHQRQGAKYYQPQHF
TRBJ2-5 - TRBV30 CAWGSTGKQETQYF
TRBJ2-3 TRBD2 TRBV7-2 CASRSGATDTQYF
TRBJ2-1 TRBD2 TRBV19 CASSARAGPVNEQFF
TRBJ2-5 - TRBV5-1 CASSRGQETQYF
TRBJ2-1 - TRBV27 CASSLSVPSSYNEQFF
TRBJ2-3 - TRBV4-3 CASSLVRGTDTQYF
TRBJ1-5 - TRBV29-1 CSVKTNDGGGGQPQHF
TRBJ2-7 TRBD2 TRBV4-2 CASSQDVGASGIPYEQYF
TRBJ2-5 TRBD1 TRBV7-2 CASSLTAGTEWAQYF
TRBJ1-5 - TRBV30 CAWSVLGNQPQHF
TRBJ2-7 TRBD2 TRBV29-1 CSVVKGGRPSYEQYF
TRBJ2-3 TRBD2 TRBV4-3 CASSQDAGGLTDTQYF
TRBJ2-1 - TRBV9 CASSVRQENEQFF
TRBJ2-2 - TRBV7-2 CASSSRGGGRAGELFF
TRBJ2-5 - TRBV30 CAWSVLSNQETQYF
TRBJ2-7 - TRBV5-1 CASSLRQASGEQYF
TRBJ2-3 TRBD2 TRBV5-1 CASSLGLAGTDTQYF
TRBJ2-1 - TRBV28 CASTSSYNEQFF
TRBJ2-7 TRBD2 TRBV18 CASSPGTSESYEQYF
TRBJ1-1 TRBD1 TRBV29-1 CSALRGQGLAFNTEAFF
TRBJ2-3 TRBD2 TRBV29-1 CSVEVAGGTDTQYF
TRBJ2-1 TRBD2 TRBV6-5 CASSYSGLAGGLEQFF
TRBJ2-1 TRBD2 TRBV28 CASGRIAGGNNEQFF
TRBJ2-3 TRBD2 TRBV4-3 CASSPLAGGTDTQYF
TRBJ1-1 - TRBV5-1 CASRKEKLNTEAFF
TRBJ2-1 TRBD2 TRBV7-8 CASSISGRGYNEQFF
TRBJ1-2 - TRBV19 CASTRAPEDYGYTF